This is a list of T cell receptor beta chains from one sample in a study of cytomegalovirus exposure and HLA in healthy donors. The repertoire was sequenced with immunoSEQ multiplex PCR; TCRdb's copy has only in-frame clones and lacks some. Of 130,000 or so clones listed, about 80% are singletons. Sequenced material: PBMCs. Every receptor here comes from a woman aged 35 to 49 in good health and CMV-seronegative. CDR3s include the opening cysteine and the closing phenylalanine or tryptophan. D genes are given only for firm matches. Clone size appears in some rows only: once, few, many, or a class for an expanded clone.

V	size	D	J	DNA	CDR3
TRBV5-4	.	TRBD2	TRBJ2-1	TGTGCCAGCAGCTCCGGGACTAGCGGGTTCAATGAGCAGTTCTTC	CASSSGTSGFNEQFF
TRBV6-6	.	.	TRBJ1-1	TGTGCCAGCACCACAGGGAACACTGAAGCTTTCTTT	CASTTGNTEAFF
TRBV5-1	.	TRBD2	TRBJ2-1	TGCGCCAGCAGGGCCGGACTAGCGGGTCATGAGCAGTTCTTC	CASRAGLAGHEQFF
TRBV28	.	.	TRBJ2-7	TGTGCCAGCAGTTTGATATCGGCAGGGGAATACTACGAGCAGTACTTC	CASSLISAGEYYEQYF
TRBV4-2	.	.	TRBJ2-3	TGTGCCAGCAGCCTAGCACGCGGGAGCACAGATACGCAGTATTTT	CASSLARGSTDTQYF
TRBV28	.	TRBD1	TRBJ1-2	TGTGCCAGCAGTTTGACAGGGACAGGCTATGGCTACACCTTC	CASSLTGTGYGYTF
TRBV29-1	.	TRBD2	TRBJ2-7	TGCAGCGCCGGACTAGCGACCTCCTACGAGCAGTACTTC	CSAGLATSYEQYF
TRBV7-2	.	.	TRBJ1-1	TGTGCCAGCAGTATACGGACGGGGGACACTGAAGCTTTCTTT	CASSIRTGDTEAFF
TRBV19	.	.	TRBJ1-6	TGTGCCAGTAGTATAGATCTCCTGGTAGCGAATTCACCCCTCCACTTT	CASSIDLLVANSPLHF
TRBV4-1	.	TRBD1	TRBJ1-1	TGCGCCAGCAGCCAACAAAACAGGGGGGGAACTGAAGCTTTCTTT	CASSQQNRGGTEAFF
TRBV6-5	.	.	TRBJ2-5	TGTGCCAGCACAACCCTCGGGACCCAGTACTTC	CASTTLGTQYF
TRBV7-9	few	.	TRBJ2-3	TGTGCCAGCAGCTCAACAGATACGCAGTATTTT	CASSSTDTQYF
TRBV20-1	.	.	TRBJ2-7	TGCAGTGCTAGCCATTCCTACGAGCAGTACTTC	CSASHSYEQYF
TRBV10-2	.	TRBD1	TRBJ1-1	TGCGCCAGCAGCCCGGACAGGGGAACTGAAGCTTTCTTT	CASSPDRGTEAFF
TRBV11-3	.	.	TRBJ2-1	TGTGCCAGCAGCACCGATTTGGGGGCTTCCTACAATGAGCAGTTCTTC	CASSTDLGASYNEQFF
TRBV7-2	.	.	TRBJ2-1	TGTGCCAGCAGCTTGAGTGTCGGGGCCTACAATGAGCAGTTCTTC	CASSLSVGAYNEQFF
TRBV28	few	.	TRBJ1-6	TGTGCCAGCAGTCCCCCAGGATATTATTCACCCCTCCACTTT	CASSPPGYYSPLHF
TRBV15	.	.	TRBJ1-5	TGTGCCACCAGCAGTATTTTTGGGGGACACCTCAATCAGCCCCAGCATTTT	CATSSIFGGHLNQPQHF
TRBV28	.	TRBD1	TRBJ1-2	TGTGCCAGCAGCCTCGACAGGGTGGGGTATCGCTACACCTTC	CASSLDRVGYRYTF
TRBV5-1	few	TRBD1	TRBJ1-2	TGCGCCAGCAGCTCCTCCGGGACAGGGAAATGGGGTGGCTACACCTTC	CASSSSGTGKWGGYTF
TRBV28	.	.	TRBJ1-4	TGTGCCAGCAGTTTCCCCAATTTTCCTAATGAAAAACTGTTTTTT	CASSFPNFPNEKLFF
TRBV5-1	.	.	TRBJ2-2	TGCGCCAGCAGCTTTTTGCGTCGGGAGAACGGCGGGGAGCTGTTTTTT	CASSFLRRENGGELFF
TRBV7-9	.	TRBD1	TRBJ1-2	TGTGCCAGCAGCTTACATGGACAGGGGGCTCGCTACACCTTC	CASSLHGQGARYTF
TRBV19	.	.	TRBJ2-7	TGTGCCAGTAGTACAGCCCAACGGGGTGGGTCCTACGAGCAGTACTTC	CASSTAQRGGSYEQYF
TRBV25-1	few	TRBD2	TRBJ2-7	TGTGCCAGCAGCCCCGATACCCTAGCGGGAAAGTACGAGCAGTACTTC	CASSPDTLAGKYEQYF
TRBV30	once	.	TRBJ1-2	TGTGCCTGGAGCCCCCAGGGGCTGGGTGGCTACACCTTC	CAWSPQGLGGYTF
TRBV28	few	TRBD2	TRBJ2-7	TGTGCCAGCAGTTTAGCGGGAGTTCGAGAGGAGTACTTC	CASSLAGVREEYF
TRBV9	.	.	TRBJ1-2	TGTGCCAGCAGCGGATACAGGGAAGGTGGCTATGGCTACACCTTC	CASSGYREGGYGYTF
TRBV29-1	.	.	TRBJ1-1	TGCAGCGTTGAAGGCAGATTTTTGACTGAAGCTTTCTTT	CSVEGRFLTEAFF
TRBV6-5	.	.	TRBJ2-1	TGTGCCAGCACACACAGGAGTTTGTTAAGCAATGAGCAGTTCTTC	CASTHRSLLSNEQFF
TRBV28	few	TRBD2	TRBJ2-7	TGTGCCAGCGCTAGCGGGAGTCTCTACGAGCAGTACTTC	CASASGSLYEQYF
TRBV2	.	.	TRBJ2-5	TGTGCCAGCAGCGCGAGGGCGCCGGAGACCCAGTACTTC	CASSARAPETQYF
TRBV10-3	.	TRBD2	TRBJ2-1	TGTGCCATCAGACCTACTAGCGGGAGTAGGTACAATGAGCAGTTCTTC	CAIRPTSGSRYNEQFF
TRBV28	.	.	TRBJ1-1	TGTGCCAGCCCTGGGGGGGAGGGGACGAACACTGAAGCTTTCTTT	CASPGGEGTNTEAFF
TRBV15	.	.	TRBJ1-4	TGTGCCACCAGACAGCCGTTGGGGGCGGCCTCCGCAACTAATGAAAAACTGTTTTTT	CATRQPLGAASATNEKLFF
TRBV9	.	TRBD1	TRBJ2-1	TGTGCCAGCAGCGAGAGGGGACAGGGGTCTCGAAATGAGCAGTTCTTC	CASSERGQGSRNEQFF
TRBV6-6	.	TRBD1	TRBJ1-2	TGTGCCAGCAGACCACAGGGGGAAAGTGGCTACACCTTC	CASRPQGESGYTF
TRBV7-3	.	TRBD1	TRBJ2-3	TGTGCCAGCAGCTTACGAGGGGGCGGAATTACGACAGATACGCAGTATTTT	CASSLRGGGITTDTQYF
TRBV5-4	.	TRBD2	TRBJ2-5	TGTGCCAGCAGCGGCCGACTAGCGGAGACCCAGTACTTC	CASSGRLAETQYF
TRBV29-1	few	.	TRBJ2-3	TGCAGCGTTTACATGGATACGCAGTATTTT	CSVYMDTQYF
TRBV7-2	.	.	TRBJ1-2	TGTGCCAGCAGCGCCCAGTTCTCGTGGACCTTC	CASSAQFSWTF
TRBV18	once	.	TRBJ2-3	TGTGCCAGCTCACCACGAGTGGATACGCAGTATTTT	CASSPRVDTQYF
TRBV18	.	TRBD1	TRBJ1-1	TGTGCCAGCTCACCGGACAGGGGTTACACTGAAGCTTTCTTT	CASSPDRGYTEAFF
TRBV7-2	.	.	TRBJ1-1	TGTGCCAGCAGCTTACTCCAGACCCGACTTGAAGCTTTCTTT	CASSLLQTRLEAFF
TRBV5-1	.	TRBD2	TRBJ2-1	TGCGCCAGCAGCTTGCTGGCTAGCGGGGAGCAGTTCTTC	CASSLLASGEQFF
TRBV30	.	TRBD2	TRBJ2-7	TGTGCCTGGAGTTTCTCCAGCGGGAGGGCCTGGGAGCAGTACTTC	CAWSFSSGRAWEQYF
TRBV7-9	.	TRBD1	TRBJ1-5	TGTGCCAGCAGCGGGACAGGGGAAAATCAGCCCCAGCATTTT	CASSGTGENQPQHF
TRBV27	.	.	TRBJ1-3	TGTGCCAGCAGTTTATTTGGACAAGTGGGAAACACCATATATTTT	CASSLFGQVGNTIYF
TRBV5-5	.	.	TRBJ2-1	TGTGCCAGCAGCTTGACGCGGGGTTTTGAGCAGTTCTTC	CASSLTRGFEQFF
TRBV7-2	few	TRBD1	TRBJ2-5	TGTGCCAGCAGCCGACAGGGGGCCCAAGAGACCCAGTACTTC	CASSRQGAQETQYF
TRBV2	.	.	TRBJ2-3	TGTGCCAGCAGCGAAAGCCCCATGAAGTACCTCACAGATACGCAGTATTTT	CASSESPMKYLTDTQYF
TRBV7-4	.	.	TRBJ2-7	TGTGCCAGCAGCACCAAGGGGCGTAGGCTACGTAGGGAGCAGTACTTC	CASSTKGRRLRREQYF
TRBV6-1	.	.	TRBJ1-1	TGTGCCAGCAGGGAGGGACTGGGCACTGAAGCTTTCTTT	CASREGLGTEAFF
TRBV30	.	TRBD1	TRBJ1-4	TGTGCCTGGAATTTCGGACAGGGGGTAAATGAAAAACTGTTTTTT	CAWNFGQGVNEKLFF
TRBV7-9	.	TRBD1	TRBJ2-2	TGTGCCAGCAGCCCGCCGACAGGGAGCACCGGGGAGCTGTTTTTT	CASSPPTGSTGELFF
TRBV5-4	.	TRBD2	TRBJ2-7	TGTGCCAGCAGGGACCGGGGGGTCTCCTACGAGCAGTACTTC	CASRDRGVSYEQYF